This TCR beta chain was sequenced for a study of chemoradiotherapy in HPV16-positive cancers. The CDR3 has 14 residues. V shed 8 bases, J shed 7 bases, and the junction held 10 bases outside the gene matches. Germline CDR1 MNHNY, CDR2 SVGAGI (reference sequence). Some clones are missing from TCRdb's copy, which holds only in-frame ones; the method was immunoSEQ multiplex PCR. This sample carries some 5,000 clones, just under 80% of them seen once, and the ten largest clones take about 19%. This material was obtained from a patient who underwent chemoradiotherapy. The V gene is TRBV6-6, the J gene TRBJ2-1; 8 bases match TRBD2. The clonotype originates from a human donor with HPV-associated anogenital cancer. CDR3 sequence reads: CASSGGGYGNEQFF. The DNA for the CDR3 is TGTGCCAGCTCGGGGGGGGGCTATGGTAATGAGCAGTTCTTC.